This TCR beta chain was captured by sequencing in a study of blood T cell repertoires in COVID-19. The J segment lost 4 bases and the V segment lost 9 bases, leaving 3 bases of the junction unmatched. The length of the CDR3 is 13 residues. From germline, CDR1 is LNHNV and CDR2 YYDKDF (reference sequence). This clone was picked up one time. Assay used: immunoSEQ multiplex PCR; TCRdb lists only in-frame clones, some missing. Here the sample spans 140,000 or so clones, around 87% being singletons. The TCR sequence derives from a man aged 50-60 years who had recovered from COVID-19. Material: peripheral blood. The V call is TRBV15, the J call TRBJ1-3, with 10 bases lining up with TRBD1. The CDR3, as DNA: TGTGCCACGGGGACAGGGGACGGAAACACCATATATTTT. The encoded protein is CATGTGDGNTIYF.